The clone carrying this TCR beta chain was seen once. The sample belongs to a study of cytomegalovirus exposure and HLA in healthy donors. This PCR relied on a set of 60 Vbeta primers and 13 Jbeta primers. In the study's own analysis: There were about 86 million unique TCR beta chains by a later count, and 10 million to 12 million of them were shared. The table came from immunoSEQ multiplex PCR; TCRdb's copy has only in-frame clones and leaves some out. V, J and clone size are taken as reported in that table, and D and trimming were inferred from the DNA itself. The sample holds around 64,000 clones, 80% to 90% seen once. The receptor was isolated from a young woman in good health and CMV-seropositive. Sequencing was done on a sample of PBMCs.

The CDR3 is CASSLGRGMGTDTQYF. CDR3 in DNA: TGCGCCAGCAGCTTGGGTCGGGGGATGGGCACAGATACGCAGTATTTT. The V call is TRBV5-1, the J call TRBJ2-3; weak D call: TRBD2 (6 bases). The CDR3 is made up of 16 amino acids. V lost 0 bases and J 1 base, leaving 12 bases between the germline ends. The germline gives CDR1 SGHRS, CDR2 YFSETQ.